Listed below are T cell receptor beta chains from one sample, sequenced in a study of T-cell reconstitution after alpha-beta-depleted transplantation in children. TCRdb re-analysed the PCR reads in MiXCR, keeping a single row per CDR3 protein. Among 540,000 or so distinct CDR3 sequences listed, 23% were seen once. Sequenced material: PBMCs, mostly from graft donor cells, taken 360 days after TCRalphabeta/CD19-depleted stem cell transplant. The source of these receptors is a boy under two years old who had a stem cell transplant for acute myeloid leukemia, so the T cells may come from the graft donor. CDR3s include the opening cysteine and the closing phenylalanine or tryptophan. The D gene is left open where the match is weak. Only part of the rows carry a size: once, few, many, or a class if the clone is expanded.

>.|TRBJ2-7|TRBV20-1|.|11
TGCAGTGCTAGACTCCCACATGCGCAGTACTTC
CSARLPHAQYF
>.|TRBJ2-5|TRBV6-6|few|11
TGTGCCAGCGGGGAGGCGGAGACCCAGTACTTC
CASGEAETQYF
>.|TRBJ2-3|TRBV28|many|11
TGTGCCAGCAGTTCCCAGGGTACGCAGTATTTT
CASSSQGTQYF
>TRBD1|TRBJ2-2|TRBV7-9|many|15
TGTGCCAGCAGCTTATGGACAGGGGACACCGGGGAGCTGTTTTTT
CASSLWTGDTGELFF
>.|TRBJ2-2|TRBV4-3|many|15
TGCGCCAGCAGCCAAATTCTAGCGCTCACCGGGGAGCTGTTTTTT
CASSQILALTGELFF
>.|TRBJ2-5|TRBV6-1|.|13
TGTGCCAGCAGGGAAAGCGGGCAAGAGACCCAGTACTTC
CASRESGQETQYF
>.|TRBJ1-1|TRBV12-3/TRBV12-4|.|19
TGTGCCAGCAGTCCACAGCGGGGGGTGGGGGGACCGTTGAACACTGAAGCTTTCTTT
CASSPQRGVGGPLNTEAFF
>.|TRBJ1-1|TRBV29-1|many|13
TGCAGCGTTGGCCTCCGGAGTAACAGTGAAGCTTTCTTT
CSVGLRSNSEAFF
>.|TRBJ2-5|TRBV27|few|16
TGTGCCAGCAGTACCCGACTAGGAATCGAGAAGGAGACCCAGTACTTC
CASSTRLGIEKETQYF
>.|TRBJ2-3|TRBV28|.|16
TGTGCCAGCACTCCTCTTCTGACCCGTTTAACAGATACGCAGTATTTT
CASTPLLTRLTDTQYF
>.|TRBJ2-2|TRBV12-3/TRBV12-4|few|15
TGTGCCAGCATCCGACAGTTGGGGGACACCGGGGAGCTGTTTTTT
CASIRQLGDTGELFF
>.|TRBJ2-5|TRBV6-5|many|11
TGTGCCAGCAGCCGCCGGGAGACCCAGTACTTC
CASSRRETQYF
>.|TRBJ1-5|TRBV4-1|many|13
TGCGCCAGCAGCATGGGACTGCGACAGCCCCAGCATTTT
CASSMGLRQPQHF
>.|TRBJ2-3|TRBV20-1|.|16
TGCAGTGCTTGGTCCGGGACCAGGACTAGCACAGATACGCAGTATTTT
CSAWSGTRTSTDTQYF
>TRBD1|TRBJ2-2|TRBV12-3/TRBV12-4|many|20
TGTGCCAGCAGTTTACGGGCGACGGTACAGGGGGCGCAGAACACCGGGGAGCTGTTTTTT
CASSLRATVQGAQNTGELFF
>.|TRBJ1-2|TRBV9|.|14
TGTGCCAGCAGAGGGGAACAGGGAGTTGATGGCTACACCTTC
CASRGEQGVDGYTF
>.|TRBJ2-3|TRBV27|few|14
TGTGCCAGCAGTTTGGGATCATACACAGATACGCAGTATTTT
CASSLGSYTDTQYF
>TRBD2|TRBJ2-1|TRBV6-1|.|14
TGTGCCAGCAGGACTAGCGGGGCAGGGAATGAGCAGTTCTTC
CASRTSGAGNEQFF
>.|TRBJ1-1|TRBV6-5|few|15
TGTGCCAGCAGTTATTCCCGGGCCAGGAACACTGAAGCTTTCTTT
CASSYSRARNTEAFF
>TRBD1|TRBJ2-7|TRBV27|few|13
TGTGCCAGCAGTACCCGGACAGGGGTCGAGCAGTACTTC
CASSTRTGVEQYF
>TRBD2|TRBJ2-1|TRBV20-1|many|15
TGCAGTGCCTCCCACGGACTAGCGGGGTCCAATGAGCAGTTCTTC
CSASHGLAGSNEQFF
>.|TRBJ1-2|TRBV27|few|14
TGTGCCAGCAGTTCGGAAACAGGTCTCTATGGCTACACCTTC
CASSSETGLYGYTF
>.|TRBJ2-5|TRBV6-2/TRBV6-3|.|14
TGTGCCAGCAGTTTAGGAATCCCCAGGGAGACCCAGTACTTC
CASSLGIPRETQYF
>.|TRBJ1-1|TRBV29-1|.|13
TGCAGCACGCGCCTACAGGGGAACACTGAAGCTTTCTTT
CSTRLQGNTEAFF
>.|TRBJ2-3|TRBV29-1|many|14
TGCAGCGTTGAATCGGCTCGCGGAGGAGATACGCAGTATTTT
CSVESARGGDTQYF
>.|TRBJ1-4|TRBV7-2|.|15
TGTGCCAGCAGCCCCGAGGGGGGCACGAACAAGAAACTGTTTTTT
CASSPEGGTNKKLFF
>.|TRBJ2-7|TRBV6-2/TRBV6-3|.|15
TGTGCCAGCAGTTTGTCCCCGGAAAGGGATTACGAGCAGTACTTC
CASSLSPERDYEQYF
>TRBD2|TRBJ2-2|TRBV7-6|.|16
TGTGCCAGCAGATCCCCGGGACTAGTGAACACCGGGGAGCTGTTTTTT
CASRSPGLVNTGELFF
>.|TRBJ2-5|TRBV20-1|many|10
TGCAGTGCTATTACCGAGACCCAGTACTTC
CSAITETQYF
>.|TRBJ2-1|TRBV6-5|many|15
TGTGCCAGCAGTTTCCAAGGGCTTCCCCTCAATGAGCAGTTCTTC
CASSFQGLPLNEQFF
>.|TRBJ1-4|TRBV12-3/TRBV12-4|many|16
TGTGCCAGCAGTCCCCATGGACAGTCGCCTAATGAAAAACTGTTTTTT
CASSPHGQSPNEKLFF
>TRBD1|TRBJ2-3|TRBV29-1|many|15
TGCAGCGCCGTGCCGGGACAGGGGGCGTGGGATACGCAGTATTTT
CSAVPGQGAWDTQYF
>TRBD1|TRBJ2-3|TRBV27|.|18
TGTGCCAGCAGTTATCGGTTAAGGGACAGACTAATCACAGATACGCAGTATTTT
CASSYRLRDRLITDTQYF
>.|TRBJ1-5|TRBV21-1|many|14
TGTGCCAGCAGACGACAGTCCCATAATCAGCCCCAGCATTTT
CASRRQSHNQPQHF
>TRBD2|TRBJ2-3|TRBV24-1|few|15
TGTGCCACCAGTGAAGTTGGGACTAGCGGTGATACGCAGTATTTT
CATSEVGTSGDTQYF
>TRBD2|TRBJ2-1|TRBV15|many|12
TGTGCCACCAGCGACGGGAGGGCAGGGCAGTTCTTC
CATSDGRAGQFF
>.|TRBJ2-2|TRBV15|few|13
TGTGCCACCAGCAGAGGGACGTTCGGGGAGCTGTTTTTT
CATSRGTFGELFF
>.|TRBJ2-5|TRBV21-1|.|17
TGTGCCAGCAGCAAAGCGCTTTGCGTAGGGGGCGAGGAGACCCAGTACTTC
CASSKALCVGGEETQYF
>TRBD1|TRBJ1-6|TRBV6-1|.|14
TGTGCCAGCAGATGGACAGGGGGGATTTCACCCCTCCACTTT
CASRWTGGISPLHF
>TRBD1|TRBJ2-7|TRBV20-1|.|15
TGCAGTGCTAGTGCCGTCGGGACAGGTTCCTACGAGCAGTACTTC
CSASAVGTGSYEQYF
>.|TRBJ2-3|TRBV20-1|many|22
TGCAGTGCTAGAGATACCCTCGGGCGGGCTAGCCTGAAGGGCTACAGCACAGATACGCAGTATTTT
CSARDTLGRASLKGYSTDTQYF
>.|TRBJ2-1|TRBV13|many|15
TGTGCCAGCAGCTTAGCGGGGCCACCCTACAATGAGCAGTTCTTC
CASSLAGPPYNEQFF
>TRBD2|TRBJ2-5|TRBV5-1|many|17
TGCGCCAGCAGCTACAACGGACTAGCGGGGGAGAAAGAGACCCAGTACTTC
CASSYNGLAGEKETQYF